What follows are 22 T cell receptor beta chains derived from one specimen sequenced in a study of T cell repertoires in cytomegalovirus infection. TCRdb recomputed calls from the reads with MiXCR, one row per CDR3 protein. The sample includes 740,000 or so distinct CDR3 sequences, 35% to 40% of them seen just once. Sequencing was carried out using PBMCs. Receptors originate from a human donor in good health (CMV status not recorded). Some clones in this sample may be carry-over from other donors' samples.

This clonotype was observed a few times. The rearrangement uses TRBV20-1 and TRBJ2-7, with 9 bases fitting TRBD1. The CDR3 runs to 13 residues. Germline V lookup: CDR1 DFQATT, CDR2 SNEGSKA (reference sequence). V dropped 6 bases and J dropped 3; count of bases not matched to a gene: 6. CDR3 region: CSAGTGRNYEQYF. The DNA of the CDR3 is TGCAGTGCCGGGACAGGGAGGAACTACGAGCAGTACTTC.

This clonotype was detected only a few times. The chain recombines TRBV2 with TRBJ1-5; tentative D call: TRBD1 (6 bases). This CDR3 spans 15 amino acids. Germline assignment: CDR1 SNHLY and CDR2 FYNNEI. V shed 6 bases and J shed 0 bases, with 12 bases lying between them. The CDR3, as DNA: TGTGCCAGCAGCCCCAGGGGCCTTAGCAATCAGCCCCAGCATTTT. Its translation: CASSPRGLSNQPQHF. Full variable domain (missing parts from reference TRBV2 and TRBJ1-5): EPEVTQTPSHQVTQMGQEVILRCVPISNHLYFYWYRQILGQKVEFLVSFYNNEISEKSEIFDDQFSVERPDGSNFTLKIRSTKLEDSAMYFCASSPRGLSNQPQHFGDGTRLSIL.

In DNA, the CDR3 is TGTGCCAGCAGTGAATCAGGGTATAACACTGAAGCTTTCTTT. Encoded protein: CASSESGYNTEAFF. The J gene is TRBJ1-1, the V gene TRBV2; the D gene is possibly TRBD1 (5 bases). Germline CDR1 reads SNHLY; CDR2 reads FYNNEI. CDR3 length: 14 amino acids. V lost 2 bases and J 2 bases, leaving 9 bases between the germline ends.

This clonotype was detected a few times. The chain has TRBV7-3 and TRBJ1-1; D is ambiguous. Per the germline V gene, CDR1 is SGHTA and CDR2 is FQGTGA. The CDR3 length is 14 residues. V lost 5 bases to trimming and J lost 5 bases, with 15 bases between them. The CDR3 sequence: CASSPDAVGTEAFF. CDR3 in DNA: TGTGCCAGCAGCCCTGACGCTGTCGGGACTGAAGCTTTCTTT.

This clonotype has more than one count but fewer than ten. The chain couples TRBV6-1 to TRBJ1-5; D perhaps matches TRBD1 (5 bases). The germline V gene encodes CDR1 MNHNS and CDR2 SASEGT. Trimming took off 0 bases at V and 3 bases at J, with 12 bases between the two ends. The CDR3 sequence is 16 residues long. The CDR3 DNA reads as TGTGCCAGCAGTGAAGCGCGCAGGGTCAACAATCAGCCCCAGCATTTT. This translates into CASSEARRVNNQPQHF.

This clonotype was counted a few times. J is TRBJ1-5 and V is TRBV27; no reliable D call. Trimming took off 3 bases at V and 4 bases at J, with 7 bases between the two ends. From germline, CDR1 is MNHEY and CDR2 SMNVEV (reference sequence). This CDR3 has 13 amino acids. For the CDR3, the DNA is TGTGCCAGCAGTTTCTGGCCGAATCAGCCCCAGCATTTT. Amino acid sequence: CASSFWPNQPQHF.

This clonotype has more than one count but fewer than ten. This chain connects TRBV2 to TRBJ2-3, with 7 bases matching TRBD2. V shed 2 bases and J 1 base; nucleotides not matched to a gene: 12. The CDR3 extends over 18 amino acids. Germline V gene lookup returns CDR1 SNHLY and CDR2 FYNNEI. The chain's CDR3 is CASSERGGRGTRTDTQYF. DNA of the CDR3: TGTGCCAGCAGTGAACGGGGCGGGCGGGGGACCCGCACAGATACGCAGTATTTT.

This chain joins TRBV29-1 and TRBJ2-3, with TRBD2 matching 9 bases. The CDR3 runs to 16 residues. Germline V lookup: CDR1 SQVTM, CDR2 ANQGSEA. With V trimmed by 1 base and J by 5 bases, 10 bases remained unmatched. CDR3 bases: TGCAGCGTTGAAGGTTGGCTAGCGGGGTTGGGAGATACGCAGTATTTT. Translation gives CSVEGWLAGLGDTQYF.

The chain uses TRBV6-6 and TRBJ2-1; D is uncertain. The CDR3 has 15 amino acids. Per the germline V gene, CDR1 is MNHNY and CDR2 is SVGAGI (reference sequence). V lost 0 bases and J lost 0, with 6 bases in between. The CDR3 DNA reads TGTGCCAGCAGTTACTCTGCAGGCTCCTACAATGAGCAGTTCTTC. Translation: CASSYSAGSYNEQFF.

The rearrangement joins TRBV28 to TRBJ1-2, with D unclear. Trimming pared 6 bases from V and 3 bases from J, leaving 8 bases between. This CDR3 region has 12 residues. Germline V CDR1 and CDR2: MDHEN, SYDVKM. The CDR3, as DNA: TGTGCCAGCAGGCTACCCCACTATGGCTACACCTTC. Translated, it gives CASRLPHYGYTF.

The sample holds a few counts of this clonotype. The V gene is TRBV10-3, the J gene TRBJ1-6; no firm D call. The CDR3 is made up of 12 amino acids. V lost 5 bases to trimming and J lost 6 bases, with 5 bases between them. Germline lookup yields CDR1 ENHRY and CDR2 SYGVKD. CDR3 protein: CAISPINSPLHF. The CDR3 DNA follows: TGTGCCATCAGTCCAATTAATTCACCCCTCCACTTT.

The CDR3 is CASSARGGTDTQYF. Written as DNA, the CDR3 is TGTGCCAGCAGCGCGAGGGGGGGCACAGATACGCAGTATTTT. The chain has TRBV9 and TRBJ2-3; D assignment may be TRBD1 or TRBD2 (6 bases each). V gave up 3 bases and J gave up 1 base, with 9 bases separating them. Germline CDR1 reads SGDLS; CDR2 reads YYNGEE. This CDR3 region has 14 residues.

The V gene is TRBV5-1, the J gene TRBJ2-7; D may be TRBD2 (5 bases). The CDR3 runs to 14 residues. Per the germline V gene, CDR1 is SGHRS and CDR2 is YFSETQ. Trimming took off 0 bases at V and 5 bases at J, with 12 bases between the two ends. Here the CDR3 DNA reads TGCGCCAGCAGCTTGGGCCGGACGCGGGACGAGCAGTACTTC. This translates into CASSLGRTRDEQYF. Looking up the rest from reference TRBV5-1 and TRBJ2-7 gives the full variable domain: KAGVTQTPRYLIKTRGQQVTLSCSPISGHRSVSWYQQTPGQGLQFLFEYFSETQRNKGNFPGRFSGRQFSNSRSEMNVSTLELGDSALYLCASSLGRTRDEQYFGPGTRLTVT.

This chain connects TRBV19 to TRBJ2-4, with D perhaps TRBD1 (5 bases). The V end was cut by 5 bases, the J end by 3 bases, with 11 bases between. The V gene's germline CDR1 is LNHDA and CDR2 SQIVND (reference sequence). The CDR3 length is 14 residues. The CDR3 region is CASSLRVGKNIQYF. In DNA, the CDR3 is TGTGCCAGTAGTCTCAGGGTAGGCAAAAACATTCAGTACTTC. Complete variable domain (other parts from reference TRBV19 and TRBJ2-4): DGGITQSPKYLFRKEGQNVTLSCEQNLNHDAMYWYRQDPGQGLRLIYYSQIVNDFQKGDIAEGYSVSREKKESFPLTVTSAQKNPTAFYLCASSLRVGKNIQYFGAGTRLSVL.

The rearrangement joins TRBV2 to TRBJ2-3; D possibly corresponds to TRBD2 (5 bases). There are 14 residues in the CDR3. Trimming stripped 6 bases from V and 4 bases from J, with 14 bases between. Germline V CDR1 and CDR2: SNHLY, FYNNEI. The CDR3: CASSRDLRADTQYF. In nucleotides, the CDR3 is TGTGCCAGCAGCCGGGATCTTAGGGCAGATACGCAGTATTTT.

The chain joins TRBV4-1 to TRBJ2-7; D may be TRBD2 (6 bases). Germline V gives CDR1 MGHRA, CDR2 YSYEKL. Deletions cut 0 bases from V and 6 bases from J, with 18 bases between. The CDR3 is made up of 16 amino acids. CDR3 coding DNA: TGCGCCAGCAGCCAAGATAGTCGGCAGGGAGGCCCCGAGCAGTACTTC. Translating gives CASSQDSRQGGPEQYF.

The chain couples TRBV4-1 to TRBJ2-7; the D gene could be TRBD1 or TRBD2 (6 bases each). The ends were cut back, 4 bases at V and 2 bases at J, with 21 bases in the middle. Germline loops: CDR1 MGHRA, CDR2 YSYEKL. This CDR3 is 17 amino acids long. The CDR3 loop is CASSRWGAGDKPYEQYF. DNA of the CDR3: TGCGCCAGCAGCCGCTGGGGGGCAGGCGATAAACCCTACGAGCAGTACTTC.

As to this clonotype: This CDR3 fails to terminate in the conserved phenylalanine or tryptophan, so it likely reflects a read error. The chain couples TRBV15 to TRBJ1-6; no definite D call. CDR3 length equals 13 residues. Per germline, CDR1 LNHNV and CDR2 YYDKDF (reference sequence). V was shortened by 3 bases and J by 9 bases, with 9 bases between the two germline ends. CDR3 sequence reads: CATSSPRVSPLHC. In nucleotides, the CDR3 is TGTGCCACCAGCAGCCCCCGGGTTTCACCCCTCCACTGT.

The gene calls are TRBV12-3 or TRBV12-4 and TRBJ2-6, with TRBD1 as a possible D gene (5 bases). CDR3 size: 17 residues. The germline V and J ends were trimmed by 5 bases and 0 bases, with 14 bases remaining between them. CDR3: CASSPLWGNSGANVLTF. CDR3 coding DNA: TGTGCCAGCAGTCCTCTTTGGGGCAACTCTGGGGCCAACGTCCTGACTTTC.

V gene TRBV19 combines with J gene TRBJ1-5; D is undetermined. V lost 5 bases and J lost 1, with 12 bases in between. Germline CDR1 LNHDA, CDR2 SQIVND (reference sequence). This CDR3 comprises 15 residues. CDR3 coding DNA: TGTGCCAGTAGTTCATGGGCGAGGAGCAATCAGCCCCAGCATTTT. It encodes CASSSWARSNQPQHF.

This chain uses TRBV30 with TRBJ2-7, with a possible D match to TRBD2 (5 bases). Germline CDR1 GTSNPN, CDR2 SVGIG (reference sequence). The CDR3 consists of 14 residues. The V end lost 3 bases, the J end lost 3 bases, and 15 bases lay between the germline ends. In nucleotides, the CDR3 is TGTGCCTGGAGCGCATCGGTACGGGGCTACGAGCAGTACTTC. This translates into CAWSASVRGYEQYF.

This sequence joins TRBV20-1 and TRBJ1-4; TRBD1 aligns across 8 bases. Unmatched junction bases numbered 11, after V lost 6 bases and J lost 8 bases. The CDR3 runs to 14 residues. Germline lookup yields CDR1 DFQATT and CDR2 SNEGSKA (reference sequence). In nucleotides, the CDR3 is TGCAGTGCACCCGACAGGGGAATAGGGGAAAAACTGTTTTTT. Its translation: CSAPDRGIGEKLFF.